A single sample is the source of the 27 T cell receptor beta chains below, sequenced in a study of cytomegalovirus exposure and HLA in healthy donors. Sequencing used immunoSEQ multiplex PCR; TCRdb keeps in-frame clones, though not all of them. The profile shows some 140,000 clones, around 80% of them singletons. What was sequenced was PBMCs. Every receptor here comes from a young man in good health and CMV-seropositive.

The chain has TRBV7-2 and TRBJ2-3; 13 bases are shared with TRBD2. V lost 5 bases and J lost 2; bases outside the gene matches: 7. The CDR3 sequence is 17 residues long. Germline V gives CDR1 SGHTA, CDR2 FQGNSA. The DNA of the CDR3 is TGTGCCAGCAGCCCACTAGCGGGGGGGTTGGTCACAGATACGCAGTATTTT. Amino acids: CASSPLAGGLVTDTQYF.

The rearrangement uses TRBV7-9 and TRBJ1-5; 7 positions agree with TRBD1. The length of the CDR3 is 14 residues. Trimming removed 5 bases from V and 8 bases from J; junction bases left unmatched: 9. The V gene's germline CDR1 is SEHNR and CDR2 FQNEAQ (reference sequence). CDR3 amino acids: CASSLDREVKPQHF. The CDR3 coding sequence is TGTGCCAGCAGCCTCGACAGGGAAGTGAAGCCCCAGCATTTT. Full variable domain (remainder filled in from reference TRBV7-9 and TRBJ1-5): DTGVSQNPRHKITKRGQNVTFRCDPISEHNRLYWYRQTLGQGPEFLTYFQNEAQLEKSRLLSDRFSAERPKGSFSTLEIQRTEQGDSAMYLCASSLDREVKPQHFGDGTRLSIL.

The chain carries TRBV29-1 and TRBJ1-3, with D hard to call. Germline assignment: CDR1 SQVTM and CDR2 ANQGSEA. V was clipped by 2 bases and J by 1 base, with 6 bases between them. The CDR3 sequence is 13 residues long. DNA of the CDR3: TGCAGCGTTGAATCCCCTTCTGGAAACACCATATATTTT. Protein: CSVESPSGNTIYF.

The chain couples TRBV5-8 to TRBJ2-7, with 11 nucleotides matching TRBD2. CDR3 length equals 17 residues. Trimming at V came to 4 bases and at J to 6 bases, leaving 15 bases not matched to a gene. Germline assignment: CDR1 SGHTS and CDR2 YDEGEE. Here the CDR3 reads CASSGWGLAASPSEQYF. The CDR3 region has the DNA TGTGCCAGCAGCGGATGGGGACTAGCGGCGAGCCCCTCCGAGCAGTACTTC.

The genes are TRBV6-4 and TRBJ2-1, with 7 bases aligning to TRBD1. Looked up from germline, CDR1 is MRHNA and CDR2 is SNTAGT. V shed 5 bases, J shed 3 bases, and the junction held 7 bases outside the gene matches. The CDR3 consists of 15 residues. Written as DNA, the CDR3 is TGTGCCAGCAGTTTACAGGGGTTTGGCTACAATGAGCAGTTCTTC. It is translated as CASSLQGFGYNEQFF.

The chain joins TRBV27 to TRBJ2-7; D might be TRBD2 (5 bases). Trimming took off 6 bases at V and 3 bases at J, with 15 bases between the two ends. Germline CDR1 MNHEY, CDR2 SMNVEV (reference sequence). The CDR3 has 14 amino acids. The CDR3 bases are TGTGCCAGCAGAACAAGACGGGATTACTACGAGCAGTACTTC. Protein product: CASRTRRDYYEQYF.

This rearrangement joins TRBV7-8 to TRBJ1-1, with 8 bases fitting TRBD1. Per the germline V gene, CDR1 is SGHVS and CDR2 is FQNEAQ. V was clipped by 6 bases and J by 1 base; unmatched bases: 10. The CDR3 is made up of 16 amino acids. CDR3 in amino acids: CASRRISGQGNTEAFF. Written as DNA, the CDR3 is TGTGCCAGCAGACGAATTTCCGGACAGGGGAACACTGAAGCTTTCTTT.

Written as DNA, the CDR3 is TGTGCCAGCATGAACACAGGGGGTATGAACACTGAAGCTTTCTTT. Protein: CASMNTGGMNTEAFF. The chain employs TRBV6-5 and TRBJ1-1; TRBD1 aligns across 8 bases. Losses at the gene ends were 7 bases for V and 0 bases for J; bases not matched to a gene: 7. Germline-derived CDR1 and CDR2 are MNHEY and SVGAGI. The CDR3 contains 15 residues.

About this clone: The sample has other DNA sequences that encode this CDR3 too. The rearrangement uses TRBV14 and TRBJ1-1, with 7 bases identical to TRBD1. The CDR3 length is 13 residues. Germline V CDR1 and CDR2: SGHDN, FVKESK. Unmatched junction bases numbered 1, after V lost 4 bases and J lost 2 bases. The CDR3 is CASSRDRNTEAFF. The CDR3 nucleotides are TGTGCCAGCAGCCGGGACAGAAACACTGAAGCTTTCTTT.

The chain carries TRBV5-6 and TRBJ2-1, with a tentative D call TRBD2 (6 bases). This CDR3 is 15 amino acids long. The germline V gene has CDR1 SGHDT and CDR2 YYEEEE. The V end lost 4 bases, the J end lost 5 bases, and 16 bases lay between the germline ends. The CDR3 spells CASSPSAGYDNEQFF. DNA for the CDR3: TGTGCCAGCAGCCCTTCCGCGGGATACGACAATGAGCAGTTCTTC.

V and J are TRBV7-2 and TRBJ2-2, with D maybe TRBD2 (5 bases). The length of the CDR3 is 14 residues. The V and J ends lost 7 bases and 0 bases respectively, with 9 bases between them. Per the germline V gene, CDR1 is SGHTA and CDR2 is FQGNSA. The CDR3, as DNA: TGTGCCAGCATTCTCGGGACGAACACCGGGGAGCTGTTTTTT. Translated, it gives CASILGTNTGELFF. Using reference TRBV7-2 and TRBJ2-2 for the parts outside the CDR3, the full variable domain is GAGVSQSPSNKVTEKGKDVELRCDPISGHTALYWYRQSLGQGLEFLIYFQGNSAPDKSGLPSDRFSAERTGGSVSTLTIQRTQQEDSAVYLCASILGTNTGELFFGEGSRLTVL.

The chain is built from TRBV4-3 and TRBJ2-3, with D possibly TRBD2 on 5 matching bases. The CDR3 has 14 amino acids. The germline V gene encodes CDR1 LGHNA and CDR2 YSLEER. Deletions cut 0 bases from V and 6 bases from J, with 10 bases between. CDR3 DNA: TGCGCCAGCAGCCAAGAAGAGGGTGCTGATACGCAGTATTTT. As protein: CASSQEEGADTQYF.

The chain uses TRBV6-1 and TRBJ2-7; tentative D call: TRBD2 (5 bases). Germline assignment: CDR1 MNHNS and CDR2 SASEGT. The CDR3 is 14 residues long. The germline V and J ends were trimmed by 4 bases and 3 bases, with 13 bases remaining between them. The CDR3: CASSVEAGYYEQYF. CDR3 nucleotides: TGTGCCAGCAGTGTAGAGGCGGGTTACTACGAGCAGTACTTC.

This clone was seen many times. CDR3 loop: CASSHGQEGQPQHF. CDR3 in DNA: TGTGCCAGCAGTCACGGACAGGAGGGGCAGCCCCAGCATTTT. The gene calls are TRBV6-5 and TRBJ1-5; 7 nucleotides match TRBD1. J was trimmed by 7 bases and V by 5 bases; bases with no gene match: 8. This CDR3 comprises 14 residues. Per the germline V gene, CDR1 is MNHEY and CDR2 is SVGAGI.

The rearrangement joins TRBV4-2 to TRBJ2-7; D may be TRBD2 (5 bases). Germline V gene data show CDR1 as LGHNA and CDR2 as YNFKEQ. The CDR3 sequence is 12 residues long. V was trimmed by 5 bases and J by 7 bases, leaving 12 bases between them. DNA of the CDR3: TGTGCCAGCAGCACGGGTTCGGGGGAGCAGTACTTC. Translation gives CASSTGSGEQYF.

J is TRBJ2-2 and V is TRBV7-9; D unresolved. Germline V CDR1 and CDR2: SEHNR, FQNEAQ (reference sequence). The CDR3 spans 12 residues. V lost 4 bases to trimming and J lost 9 bases, with 9 bases between them. The CDR3 nucleotides read TGTGCCAGCAGCTCAGAGGCCCGGGAGCTGTTTTTT. Protein: CASSSEARELFF.

The chain has TRBV7-9 and TRBJ1-2; D unclear. Germline V gene sequence: CDR1 SEHNR, CDR2 FQNEAQ (reference sequence). There are 13 residues in the CDR3. V lost 6 bases and J 3 bases, leaving 11 bases between the germline ends. The CDR3 loop is CASSPDKDYGYTF. For the CDR3, the DNA is TGTGCCAGCAGTCCCGACAAGGACTATGGCTACACCTTC.

This clone occurred once. The chain couples TRBV27 to TRBJ2-1; TRBD1 matches at 8 bases. Germline loops: CDR1 MNHEY, CDR2 SMNVEV (reference sequence). J gave up 7 bases and V 5 bases, and 4 bases lay outside the gene matches. The CDR3 runs 13 residues. The CDR3 sequence is CASSTRTGNEQFF. The CDR3 DNA reads TGTGCCAGCAGTACCCGGACAGGGAATGAGCAGTTCTTC.

V usage is TRBV4-2 and J usage is TRBJ2-5; 9 positions agree with TRBD2. Germline V gene sequence: CDR1 LGHNA, CDR2 YNFKEQ. The trim removed 0 bases at V and 5 bases at J, leaving 7 bases unmatched. The CDR3 length is 16 residues. The CDR3 sequence: CASSQDKAGGGETQYF. The DNA of the CDR3 is TGTGCCAGCAGCCAAGATAAAGCGGGGGGTGGGGAGACCCAGTACTTC.

The rearrangement links TRBV19 to TRBJ2-1, with 7 bases that match TRBD1. Germline V lookup: CDR1 LNHDA, CDR2 SQIVND (reference sequence). This CDR3 has 12 residues. The V gene end was trimmed by 5 bases and the J gene end by 6 bases; junction bases not matched to a gene: 1. The CDR3 sequence is CASSYRGNEQFF. The CDR3 coding sequence is TGTGCCAGTAGTTACAGGGGCAATGAGCAGTTCTTC.

Comment on this clone: Compared with germline, one end of the junction differs, possibly owing to a read error. J is TRBJ1-2 and V is TRBV30; 7 nucleotides align to TRBD1. The length of the CDR3 is 10 residues. Germline V gives CDR1 GTSNPN, CDR2 SVGIG (reference sequence). The CDR3 nucleotides are TGTGCCTGTACCTTCCCGGGACAGCACTTC. Protein: CACTFPGQHF.

The chain employs TRBV6-1 and TRBJ1-4; TRBD1 matches 9 bases. This CDR3 region has 14 residues. The V gene's germline CDR1 is MNHNS and CDR2 SASEGT. With V trimmed by 7 bases and J by 4 bases, 4 bases remained unmatched. As DNA, the CDR3 is TGTGCCAGCAATGACAGGGGGAGTAATGAAAAACTGTTTTTT. This gives the protein CASNDRGSNEKLFF.

In DNA, the CDR3 is TGTGCCAGCAGCGTGAGTAGCGGGGCAGATACGCAGTATTTT. Translating gives CASSVSSGADTQYF. This sequence joins TRBV9 and TRBJ2-3; 8 nucleotides line up with TRBD2. The V and J ends lost 2 bases and 4 bases, in that order; junction bases with no gene match: 3. In germline, CDR1 is SGDLS, CDR2 YYNGEE. The CDR3 sequence is 14 residues long.

The rearrangement links TRBV6-1 to TRBJ1-4; 12 nucleotides match TRBD1. This CDR3 comprises 20 residues. The trim removed 4 bases at V and 6 bases at J, leaving 18 bases unmatched. Germline V gene lookup returns CDR1 MNHNS and CDR2 SASEGT. The CDR3 DNA sequence: TGTGCCAGCAGTGCCCCAATCCACTGGGACAGGGGGCGCGAGTATGAAAAACTGTTTTTT. Translation gives CASSAPIHWDRGREYEKLFF.

In DNA form, the CDR3 reads TGTGCCTGGAGTGAAGGGGGAGGCAATCAGCCCCAGCATTTT. Protein: CAWSEGGGNQPQHF. The gene calls are TRBV30 and TRBJ1-5; D may be TRBD1 (6 bases). V was pared by 1 base and J by 2 bases, with 9 bases between. Germline V gene lookup returns CDR1 GTSNPN and CDR2 SVGIG (reference sequence). The CDR3 extends over 14 amino acids.

This sequence joins TRBV6-5 and TRBJ2-1; possibly TRBD2 for D (5 bases). Trimming stripped 5 bases from V and 8 bases from J, with 10 bases between. CDR1 is MNHEY and CDR2 is SVGAGI in the germline V gene. The CDR3 totals 12 residues. CDR3 amino acids: CASSRGSDEQFF. DNA for the CDR3: TGTGCCAGCAGTCGCGGGTCCGATGAGCAGTTCTTC.

The rearrangement uses TRBV6-1 and TRBJ2-7, with 11 positions matching TRBD1. The trim removed 7 bases at V and 6 bases at J, leaving 8 bases unmatched. CDR1 is MNHNS and CDR2 is SASEGT in the germline V gene. CDR3 length equals 14 residues. CDR3 coding DNA: TGTGCCAGCACCCTAACCGGGACAGGGGGCGAGCAGTACTTC. Translated, it gives CASTLTGTGGEQYF.